This TCR beta chain is drawn from a study of CD8+CD57+ T cells in acquired aplastic anemia. Genomic DNA constituted the template upon which TCR beta VDJ and CDR3 profiling was performed. Each CDR3 protein gets one entry after TCRdb re-called the reads with MiXCR. The sample carries approximately 250,000 distinct CDR3 sequences, roughly 82% recorded once. General study points: Patients shared some 30 CD8+ CDR3 sequences with controls.

CDR3 size: 16 residues. Germline assignment: CDR1 SGHVS and CDR2 FQNEAQ. V was trimmed by 3 bases and J by 7 bases, leaving 21 bases between them. Patients who underwent sequencing had shown CD8+CD57+ cell expansion by flow cytometry. Patients had not yet gotten any therapy when their blood was taken for sampling. In the case of this clonotype: Antigen specificity is unknown.

What was sequenced was sorted CD4+, CD8+, or CD8+CD57+ T cells (not recorded which) from PBMCs. This receptor was identified in a human donor with aplastic anemia. The rearrangement uses TRBV7-8 and TRBJ1-1, with no clear D. CDR3 nucleotides: TGTGCCAGCAGCTTTCATCCAGACGGAGGGCAAGATGAAGCTTTCTTT. Translated: CASSFHPDGGQDEAFF.